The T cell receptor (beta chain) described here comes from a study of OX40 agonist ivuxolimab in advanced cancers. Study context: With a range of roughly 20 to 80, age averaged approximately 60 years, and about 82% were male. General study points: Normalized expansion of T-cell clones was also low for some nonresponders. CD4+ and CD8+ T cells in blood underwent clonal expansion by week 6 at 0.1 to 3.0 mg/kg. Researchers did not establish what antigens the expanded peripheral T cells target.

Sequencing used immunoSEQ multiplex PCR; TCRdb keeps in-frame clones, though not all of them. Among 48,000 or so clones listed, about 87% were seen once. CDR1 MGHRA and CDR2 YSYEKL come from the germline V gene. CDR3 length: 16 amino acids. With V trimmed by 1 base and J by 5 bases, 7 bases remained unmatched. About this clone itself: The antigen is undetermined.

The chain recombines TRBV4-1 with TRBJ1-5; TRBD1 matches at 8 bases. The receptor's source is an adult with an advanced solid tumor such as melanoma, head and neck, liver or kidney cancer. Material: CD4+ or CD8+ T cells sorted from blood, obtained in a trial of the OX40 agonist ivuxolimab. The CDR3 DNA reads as TGCGCCAGCAGCCAAGGCGAACAGGGGGGATATCAGCCCCAGCATTTT. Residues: CASSQGEQGGYQPQHF.